The 31 T cell receptor beta chains below all came from one sample that was sequenced in a study of tumor-infiltrating lymphocytes in primary liver carcinoma. From 20-30 mg of unsorted bulk tissue, DNA and RNA were co-extracted together. Reverse transcription of approximately 500 ng total RNA with a constant-region primer produced TCR beta cDNA. Construction of TCR beta libraries relied on three successive nested multiplex PCR rounds employing slightly modified ARM-PCR. Two initial PCR rounds of ten to eleven cycles each paired TRBV1-TRBV30 forward primers with a C-beta reverse primer. Each CDR3 protein gets one entry after TCRdb re-called the multiplex PCR reads with MiXCR. The table includes approximately 64,000 distinct CDR3 sequences, around 69% detected once. The specimen was liver tumor tissue from sampling region 4. Subset meaning: tumor region T4, right-lateral pole. The receptors were sampled from a man aged 35-49 years with primary liver carcinoma and hepatitis B virus infection.

To note about this clonotype: Here the CDR3 omits its conserved ending phenylalanine or tryptophan, so a read error is the likely source. The V and J genes are TRBV6-5 and TRBJ2-1; D is unclear. This CDR3 has 16 residues. The V gene lost 5 bases and the J gene lost 6 bases, with 20 bases spanning the gap. CDR1 is MNHEY and CDR2 is SVGAGI in the germline V gene. This CDR3 reads CASSTPTRVLSNEQFS. CDR3 in DNA: TGTGCCAGCAGTACCCCGACAAGGGTATTGAGCAATGAGCAGTTCTCC.

This clonotype was picked up many times. This chain connects TRBV28 to TRBJ1-2; 9 bases are a match to TRBD1. J lost 4 bases, V lost 2 bases, and 5 bases had no gene match. This CDR3 is built from 15 residues. The germline CDR1 and CDR2 sequences are MDHEN and SYDVKM. Here the CDR3 DNA reads TGTGCCAGCAGTTTAAACAGGGGGCGCGGCTATGGCTACACCTTC. This sequence encodes CASSLNRGRGYGYTF.

Concerning this clonotype: One end of the junction does not line up with germline, which may come from a read error. The chain couples TRBV4-3 to TRBJ1-2, with D unresolved. CDR1 is LGHNA and CDR2 is YSLEER in the germline V gene. The CDR3 sequence is 14 residues long. Written as DNA, the CDR3 is TGCGCCAGCAGCCAAGTTGTGATAGGATCTGGCTACACCTTT. The encoded protein is CASSQVVIGSGYTF.

Concerning this clonotype: Compared with germline, one end of the junction differs, possibly owing to a read error. The chain links TRBV29-1 to TRBJ2-7, with D possibly TRBD2 on 6 matching bases. The CDR3 consists of 15 residues. Germline V lookup: CDR1 SQVTM, CDR2 ANQGSEA. The CDR3 spells CSAEDPGGSSYKQYF. DNA of the CDR3: TGCAGCGCTGAAGATCCAGGAGGGAGCTCCTACAAGCAGTACTTC.

The table lists this clonotype with many counts. The J gene is TRBJ2-2, the V gene TRBV2; D is unclear. CDR1 and CDR2 from the germline V gene are SNHLY and FYNNEI. This CDR3 has 11 residues. Deletions cut 2 bases from V and 10 bases from J, with 5 bases between. The CDR3: CASSETTELFF. The DNA for the CDR3 is TGTGCCAGCAGTGAAACAACGGAGCTGTTTTTT.

Remarks on this clonotype: Here the CDR3 omits its conserved ending phenylalanine or tryptophan, so a read error is the likely source. The gene calls are TRBV5-4 and TRBJ1-1, with D tentatively TRBD1 (5 bases). Germline V gene lookup returns CDR1 SGHNT and CDR2 YYREEE (reference sequence). Trimming stripped 8 bases from V and 6 bases from J, with 11 bases between. The CDR3 is made up of 11 amino acids. In DNA, the CDR3 is TGTGCCAGTGGAGGGGAGCCTGAAGCTTTCTAT. Translating gives CASGGEPEAFY.

Points on this clonotype: Since a much larger clone is just one base distant, this may be a read error. This chain uses TRBV29-1 with TRBJ2-7; D is ambiguous. The length of the CDR3 is 12 residues. From germline, CDR1 is SQVTM and CDR2 ANQGSEA. V gave up 4 bases and J gave up 6 bases, with 13 bases separating them. The CDR3 loop reads CSVVDALGEQYF. CDR3 sequence (DNA): TGCAGCGTTGTGGACGCACTCGGCGAGCAGTACTTC.

Concerning this clonotype: The CDR3 end shows no conserved phenylalanine or tryptophan, and so a read error is likely. The chain links TRBV6-1 to TRBJ2-7; no clear D gene. The CDR3 is made up of 15 amino acids. Germline values: CDR1 MNHNS, CDR2 SASEGT. V was shortened by 9 bases and J by 3 bases, with 21 bases between the two germline ends. CDR3 protein: CASRRLGRVYYEQYL. Written as DNA, the CDR3 is TGTGCCAGTAGGCGCCTAGGAAGGGTCTACTACGAGCAGTACCTC.

With respect to this clonotype: An end of the junction differs from the germline gene, which may be a read error. CDR3 sequence reads: CAWSYSGTIYEHYF. CDR3 nucleotides: TGTGCCTGGAGTTACTCCGGGACTATCTACGAGCACTACTTC. The chain couples TRBV30 to TRBJ2-7, with TRBD2 matching 7 bases. Germline V gene data show CDR1 as GTSNPN and CDR2 as SVGIG (reference sequence). This CDR3 contains 14 residues.

Points on this clonotype: An end of the junction differs from the germline gene, which may be a read error. The genes are TRBV6-1 and TRBJ2-4; D gene ambiguous. This CDR3 comprises 17 residues. The germline gives CDR1 MNHNS, CDR2 SASEGT. The CDR3 coding sequence is TGTGCCAGCAGTGGAGATCCTACAAGGGAAGCCAAAAACATTAAGTACTTC. Amino acids: CASSGDPTREAKNIKYF.

As concerns this clonotype: The junction differs from germline at one of its ends, possibly a read error. This chain connects TRBV4-1 to TRBJ2-3; the D is unclear. The CDR3 length is 14 residues. Germline loops: CDR1 MGHRA, CDR2 YSYEKL. The CDR3 DNA reads TGCGCCAGCAGCCAAAAAGAAGGCACAGATTCGCAGTATTTT. This codes for CASSQKEGTDSQYF.

Note on this clonotype: At one end the junction does not follow the germline gene, possibly because of a read error. The V gene is TRBV12-3 or TRBV12-4, the J gene TRBJ2-3; 7 nucleotides align to TRBD1. The CDR3 totals 17 residues. In DNA, the CDR3 is TGTGCCAGCAGTTATCCCCGGGACAGTTTAGTTACAGACACGCAGTATTTT. Amino acid sequence: CASSYPRDSLVTDTQYF.

A word on this clonotype: A much larger clone sits a single nucleotide away, making a read error possible. The chain joins TRBV11-2 to TRBJ2-5; unclear D gene. Germline V gene data show CDR1 as SGHAT and CDR2 as FQNNGV. The CDR3 runs to 15 residues. CDR3 nucleotide sequence: TGTACCAACAGCCCCGTCGGGCTTGTCCCAGAGACCCAGTACTTC. It translates to CTNSPVGLVPETQYF.

This clonotype appeared a few times. Being one base from a much bigger clone, this may be a read error. The chain has TRBV5-6 and TRBJ1-5; no definite D call. The CDR3 consists of 15 residues. Germline values: CDR1 SGHDT, CDR2 YYEEEE. V lost 0 bases to trimming and J lost 6 bases, with 13 bases between them. CDR3 sequence reads: CASSLAGEPRQPQHF. The CDR3 DNA follows: TGTGCCAGCAGCTTGGCTGGGGAGCCCCGTCAGCCCCAGCATTTT.

This clonotype was found many times. The genes are TRBV7-3 and TRBJ2-1, with 8 bases that match TRBD2. The CDR3 is 15 residues long. V lost 4 bases to trimming and J lost 9 bases; unmatched junction nucleotides: 11. Germline V gene lookup returns CDR1 SGHTA and CDR2 FQGTGA. The CDR3 here is CASSSRLASWGEQFF. The DNA of the CDR3 is TGTGCCAGCAGCTCAAGACTAGCGTCGTGGGGTGAGCAGTTCTTC.

As for this clonotype: The junction does not match germline at one end; this may be a read error. This sequence joins TRBV4-2 and TRBJ2-4; D is possibly TRBD1 or TRBD2 (6 bases each). The CDR3 extends over 16 amino acids. Germline V gene lookup returns CDR1 LGHNA and CDR2 YNFKEQ. CDR3 protein: CTSSPEGGGTKDIQYF. The CDR3, as DNA: TGTACCAGCAGCCCGGAGGGGGGTGGAACCAAAGACATTCAGTACTTC.

Of note for this clonotype: This may be a read error: a much more frequent sequence differs by one nucleotide. The rearrangement uses TRBV7-8 and TRBJ1-5; TRBD1 is a possible D gene (5 bases). V lost 8 bases to trimming and J lost 9 bases, with 17 bases between them. The CDR3 is made up of 13 amino acids. In germline, CDR1 is SGHVS, CDR2 FQNEAQ. CDR3 bases: TGTGCCAGCGGGACGGGGGGGGATCTGCCCCAGCATTTT. This translates into CASGTGGDLPQHF.

Notes on this clonotype: Germline and junction disagree at one end, which may indicate a read error. J is TRBJ2-1 and V is TRBV6-5, with TRBD2 matching 11 bases. Germline V gene sequence: CDR1 MNHEY, CDR2 SVGAGI. The CDR3 loop spans 15 amino acids. CDR3 DNA: TGTGCCACCAGTTACACCGGGACTAGCGGCGGTGAGCAGTTCTTC. Translating gives CATSYTGTSGGEQFF.

Of note for this clonotype: Relative to the germline gene, one junction end is altered; a read error may explain this. The chain employs TRBV2 and TRBJ2-2; D is ambiguous. Germline V lookup: CDR1 SNHLY, CDR2 FYNNEI. The CDR3 covers 13 residues. In DNA form, the CDR3 reads TGTGCCAGCAGTGATTCTTTCACCCGGGAGCTGTTTTTT. Its protein product is CASSDSFTRELFF.

This clonotype was counted ten times or more. The CDR3: CSVRSGNTIYF. The CDR3 DNA sequence: TGCAGCGTGCGCTCTGGAAACACCATATATTTT. The genes are TRBV29-1 and TRBJ1-3; D unresolved. The CDR3 consists of 11 residues. Per the germline V gene, CDR1 is SQVTM and CDR2 is ANQGSEA. Trimming removed 6 bases at V and 0 bases at J, with 3 bases between.

The gene calls are TRBV11-2 and TRBJ1-1; unclear D gene. This CDR3 is 16 amino acids long. The germline V gene has CDR1 SGHAT and CDR2 FQNNGV. V lost 9 bases to trimming and J lost 14 bases, with 34 bases between them. CDR3: CARSPSRRLVNTGAFF. CDR3 DNA sequence: TGTGCCAGGAGCCCATCCAGGAGGTTGGTGAACACTGGAGCATTCTTT.

This sequence joins TRBV6-5 and TRBJ2-3; possible D gene TRBD1, 5 bases. The DNA matches TRBJ1-5 better at its end, which makes the J call doubtful. CDR1 and CDR2 (germline): MNHEY, SVGAGI. There are 12 residues in the CDR3. The CDR3 here is CASSRGAGPQHF. For the CDR3, the DNA is TGTGCCAGCAGTAGGGGTGCGGGGCCGCAGCATTTT.

In the case of this clonotype: A much bigger clone sits one base away, suggesting this may be a read error. This chain uses TRBV11-2 with TRBJ1-2; D is undetermined. The CDR3 is 13 amino acids. Germline V gives CDR1 SGHAT, CDR2 FQNNGV. V was pared by 3 bases and J by 7 bases, with 12 bases between. The CDR3 DNA reads TGTGCCAGCAGCTTGGTACATGGGCTTGGCTACACCTTC. Its protein is CASSLVHGLGYTF.

A word on this clonotype: A junction boundary mismatches the germline segment, possibly from a read error. Here the CDR3 reads CSVTGLAATNTGELLF. CDR3 bases: TGCAGCGTTACGGGACTAGCGGCAACGAACACCGGGGAGCTGTTATTT. The J gene is TRBJ2-2, the V gene TRBV29-1; TRBD2 aligns across 11 bases. Germline-derived CDR1 and CDR2 are SQVTM and ANQGSEA. The CDR3 is 16 amino acids.

To note about this clonotype: A much bigger clone sits one base away, suggesting this may be a read error. The chain employs TRBV24-1 and TRBJ2-7; tentatively, D is TRBD2 (5 bases). The V gene's germline CDR1 is KGHDR and CDR2 SFDVKD. The CDR3 totals 15 residues. Trimming removed 0 bases from V and 3 bases from J, with 11 bases in between. CDR3 bases: TGTGCCACCAGTGATTTGAGTGAGGGTGTCTACGAGCAGTACTTC. Protein sequence: CATSDLSEGVYEQYF.

The table lists this clonotype with many counts. This chain uses TRBV29-1 with TRBJ2-1; no clear D. From germline, CDR1 is SQVTM and CDR2 ANQGSEA. V was pared by 4 bases and J by 5 bases, with 3 bases between. CDR3 length: 10 amino acids. CDR3 nucleotides: TGCAGCGTTGGGAACAATGAGCAGTTCTTC. It specifies CSVGNNEQFF.

On this clonotype itself: The junction shows a germline mismatch at one end, possibly a read error. The rearrangement joins TRBV6-5 to TRBJ2-7; 11 bases are a match to TRBD1. Germline V gene lookup returns CDR1 MNHEY and CDR2 SVGAGI. The CDR3 spans 14 residues. The CDR3 here is CASRNGQGAYEHYF. CDR3 nucleotide sequence: TGTGCCAGCAGGAATGGACAGGGGGCCTACGAGCACTACTTC.

Of note for this clonotype: Compared with germline, one end of the junction differs, possibly owing to a read error. This chain links TRBV11-1 with TRBJ2-2; D is perhaps TRBD1 or TRBD2 (5 bases each). There are 15 residues in the CDR3. Germline V gives CDR1 SGHAT, CDR2 FQDESV (reference sequence). CDR3 amino acids: CASSYTGPFSRELFF. The CDR3 DNA follows: TGTGCCAGCAGCTATACAGGACCTTTCTCCAGGGAGTTGTTTTTT.

This clonotype was counted only a few times. The conserved phenylalanine or tryptophan normally closing the CDR3 is absent here, so this likely arose from a read error. The V gene is TRBV4-3, the J gene TRBJ2-7; maybe TRBD2 (6 bases). This CDR3 spans 13 amino acids. Germline V gives CDR1 LGHNA, CDR2 YSLEER. As DNA, the CDR3 is TGTGCTAGCAGTCAACCGGGAGAGTCCGAGCAGTACCTC. Its translation: CASSQPGESEQYL.

This clonotype came up a few times. The chain combines TRBV5-1 with TRBJ2-4, with TRBD1 matching over 7 bases. The germline V gene has CDR1 SGHRS and CDR2 YFSETQ. J lost 0 bases, V lost 0 bases, and 6 bases had no gene match. CDR3 length: 17 amino acids. Here the CDR3 reads CASSLGGTDLAKNIQYF. The DNA for the CDR3 is TGCGCCAGCAGCTTGGGAGGGACAGACCTAGCCAAAAACATTCAGTACTTC. The whole variable domain, filled in from reference TRBV5-1 and TRBJ2-4, reads KAGVTQTPRYLIKTRGQQVTLSCSPISGHRSVSWYQQTPGQGLQFLFEYFSETQRNKGNFPGRFSGRQFSNSRSEMNVSTLELGDSALYLCASSLGGTDLAKNIQYFGAGTRLSVL.

The rearrangement uses TRBV5-1 and TRBJ1-3, with 7 bases matching TRBD1. V lost 0 bases to trimming and J lost 3 bases; unmatched junction nucleotides: 9. The CDR3 contains 17 residues. Germline V gives CDR1 SGHRS, CDR2 YFSETQ. This CDR3 is CASSLAAGTAFGNTIYF. The DNA for the CDR3 is TGCGCCAGCAGCTTGGCCGCCGGGACAGCCTTTGGAAACACCATATATTTT.